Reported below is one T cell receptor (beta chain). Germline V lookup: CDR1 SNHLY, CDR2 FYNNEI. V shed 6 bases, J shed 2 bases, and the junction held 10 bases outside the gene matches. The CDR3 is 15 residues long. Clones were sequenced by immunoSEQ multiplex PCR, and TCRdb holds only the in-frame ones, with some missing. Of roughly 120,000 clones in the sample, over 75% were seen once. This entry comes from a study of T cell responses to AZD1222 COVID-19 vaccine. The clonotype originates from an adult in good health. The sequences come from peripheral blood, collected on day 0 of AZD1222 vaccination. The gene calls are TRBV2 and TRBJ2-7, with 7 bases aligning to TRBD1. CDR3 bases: TGTGCCAGCAGGGCACAGGGGAGTTCTACCTACGAGCAGTACTTC. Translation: CASRAQGSSTYEQYF.